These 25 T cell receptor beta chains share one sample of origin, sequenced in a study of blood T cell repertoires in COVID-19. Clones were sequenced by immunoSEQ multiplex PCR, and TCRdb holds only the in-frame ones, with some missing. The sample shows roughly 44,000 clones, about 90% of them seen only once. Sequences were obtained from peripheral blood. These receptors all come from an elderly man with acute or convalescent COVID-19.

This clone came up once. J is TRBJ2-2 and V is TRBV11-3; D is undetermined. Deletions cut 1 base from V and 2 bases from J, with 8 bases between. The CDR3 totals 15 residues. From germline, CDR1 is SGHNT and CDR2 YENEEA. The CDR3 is CASSLAGSNTGELFF. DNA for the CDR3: TGTGCCAGCAGCTTAGCAGGCAGTAACACCGGGGAGCTGTTTTTT.

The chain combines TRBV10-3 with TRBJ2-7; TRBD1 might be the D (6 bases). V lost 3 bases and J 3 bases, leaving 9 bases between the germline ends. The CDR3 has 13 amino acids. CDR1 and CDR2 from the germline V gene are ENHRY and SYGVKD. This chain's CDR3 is CAISEQGLYEQYF. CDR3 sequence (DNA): TGTGCCATCAGTGAACAGGGTCTCTACGAGCAGTACTTC.

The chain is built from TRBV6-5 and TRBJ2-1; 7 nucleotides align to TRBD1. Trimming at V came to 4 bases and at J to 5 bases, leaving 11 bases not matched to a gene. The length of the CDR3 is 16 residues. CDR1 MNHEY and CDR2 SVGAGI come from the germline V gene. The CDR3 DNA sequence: TGTGCCAGCAGTTGGACCGGGACAGTAACGCACAATGAGCAGTTCTTC. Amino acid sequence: CASSWTGTVTHNEQFF.

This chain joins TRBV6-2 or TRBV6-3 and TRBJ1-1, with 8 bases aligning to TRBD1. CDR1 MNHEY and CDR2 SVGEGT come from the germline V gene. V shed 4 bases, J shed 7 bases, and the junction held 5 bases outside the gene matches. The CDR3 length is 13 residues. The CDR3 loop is CASSFQGAGEAFF. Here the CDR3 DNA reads TGTGCCAGCAGTTTCCAGGGGGCTGGTGAAGCTTTCTTT.

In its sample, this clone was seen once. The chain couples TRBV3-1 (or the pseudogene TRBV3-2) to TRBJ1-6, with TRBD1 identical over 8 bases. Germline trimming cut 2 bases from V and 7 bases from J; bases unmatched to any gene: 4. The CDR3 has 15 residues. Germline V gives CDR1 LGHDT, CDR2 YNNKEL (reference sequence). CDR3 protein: CASSQPGTGNSPLHF. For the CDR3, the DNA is TGTGCCAGCAGCCAACCCGGGACAGGCAATTCACCCCTCCACTTT.

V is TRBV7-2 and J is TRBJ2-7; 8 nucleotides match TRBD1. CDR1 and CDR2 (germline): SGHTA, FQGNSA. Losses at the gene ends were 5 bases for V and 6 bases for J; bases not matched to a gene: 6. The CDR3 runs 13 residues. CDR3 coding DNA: TGTGCCAGCAGCCCACGACAGGGGCGCGAGCAGTACTTC. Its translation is CASSPRQGREQYF.

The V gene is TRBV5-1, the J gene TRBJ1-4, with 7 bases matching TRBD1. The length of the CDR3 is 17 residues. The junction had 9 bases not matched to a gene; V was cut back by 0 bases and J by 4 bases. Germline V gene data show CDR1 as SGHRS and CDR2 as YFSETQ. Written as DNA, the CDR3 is TGCGCCAGCAGCTTGGGGGCGTTACAGGGGAGTAATGAAAAACTGTTTTTT. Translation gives CASSLGALQGSNEKLFF.

In DNA, the CDR3 is TGTGCCAGCTCACCAGGACAGAATAATTCACCCCTCCACTTT. Protein sequence: CASSPGQNNSPLHF. This chain connects TRBV18 to TRBJ1-6; perhaps TRBD1 as D (6 bases). In germline, CDR1 is KGHSH, CDR2 LQKENI. The length of the CDR3 is 14 residues. Trimming pared 2 bases from V and 5 bases from J, leaving 7 bases between.

CDR3 sequence: CASSQIQGRVYEQYF. In nucleotides, the CDR3 is TGTGCCAGCAGCCAAATCCAGGGCAGGGTGTACGAGCAGTACTTC. The V and J genes are TRBV7-6 and TRBJ2-7, with D perhaps matching TRBD1 (5 bases). The CDR3 has 15 residues. Germline-derived CDR1 and CDR2 are SGHVS and FNYEAQ. Trimming shortened V by 5 bases and J by 4 bases, and 18 bases separated the two germline ends.

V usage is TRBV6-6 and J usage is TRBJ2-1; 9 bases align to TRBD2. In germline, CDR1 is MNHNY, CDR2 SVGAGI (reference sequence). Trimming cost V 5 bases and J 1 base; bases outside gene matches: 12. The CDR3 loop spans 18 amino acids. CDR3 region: CASSPRASGVRSYNEQFF. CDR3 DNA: TGTGCCAGCAGTCCCCGGGCTAGCGGGGTCAGGTCCTACAATGAGCAGTTCTTC.

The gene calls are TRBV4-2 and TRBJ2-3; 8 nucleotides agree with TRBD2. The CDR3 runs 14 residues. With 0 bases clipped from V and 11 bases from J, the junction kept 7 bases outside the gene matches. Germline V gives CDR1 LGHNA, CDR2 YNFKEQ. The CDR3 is CASSQDRAGVRQYF. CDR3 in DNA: TGTGCCAGCAGCCAAGATCGAGCGGGGGTAAGGCAGTATTTT.

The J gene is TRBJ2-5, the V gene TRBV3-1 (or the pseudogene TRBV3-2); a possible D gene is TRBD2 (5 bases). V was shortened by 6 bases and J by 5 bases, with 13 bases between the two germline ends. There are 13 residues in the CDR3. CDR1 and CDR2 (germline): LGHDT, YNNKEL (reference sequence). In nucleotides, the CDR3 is TGTGCCAGCAGTGGTAGGAGGAGGGAGACCCAGTACTTC. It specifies CASSGRRRETQYF.

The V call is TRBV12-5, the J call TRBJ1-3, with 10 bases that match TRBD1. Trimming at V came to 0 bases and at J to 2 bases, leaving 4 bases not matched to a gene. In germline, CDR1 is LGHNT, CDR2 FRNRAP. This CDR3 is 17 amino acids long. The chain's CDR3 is CASGLVRQGATGNTIYF. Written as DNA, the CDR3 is TGTGCTAGTGGTTTGGTTCGACAGGGGGCGACTGGAAACACCATATATTTT.

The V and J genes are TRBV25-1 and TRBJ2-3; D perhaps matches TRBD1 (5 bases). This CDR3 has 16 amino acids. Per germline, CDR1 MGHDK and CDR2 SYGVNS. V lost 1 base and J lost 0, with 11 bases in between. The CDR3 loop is CASSESGKGSTDTQYF. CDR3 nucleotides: TGTGCCAGCAGTGAATCAGGGAAAGGGAGCACAGATACGCAGTATTTT.

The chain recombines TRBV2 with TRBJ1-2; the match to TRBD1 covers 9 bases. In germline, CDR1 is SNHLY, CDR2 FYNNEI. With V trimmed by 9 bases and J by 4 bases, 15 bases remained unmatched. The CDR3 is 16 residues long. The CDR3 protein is CASIRDRVPLSYGYTF. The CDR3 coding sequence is TGTGCCAGTATCCGGGACAGGGTTCCCCTTAGCTATGGCTACACCTTC. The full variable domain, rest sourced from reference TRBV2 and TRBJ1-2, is EPEVTQTPSHQVTQMGQEVILRCVPISNHLYFYWYRQILGQKVEFLVSFYNNEISEKSEIFDDQFSVERPDGSNFTLKIRSTKLEDSAMYFCASIRDRVPLSYGYTFGSGTRLTVV.

The CDR3 DNA follows: TGTGCCAGCAGCGGACACAACACTGAAGCTTTCTTT. Its protein product is CASSGHNTEAFF. V usage is TRBV9 and J usage is TRBJ1-1; D gene unclear. V was clipped by 3 bases and J by 2 bases, with 5 bases between them. This CDR3 has 12 residues. CDR1 is SGDLS, CDR2 YYNGEE, per germline. The full variable domain, its missing parts supplied by reference TRBV9 and TRBJ1-1, is DSGVTQTPKHLITATGQRVTLRCSPRSGDLSVYWYQQSLDQGLQFLIQYYNGEERAKGNILERFSAQQFPDLHSELNLSSLELGDSALYFCASSGHNTEAFFGQGTRLTVV.

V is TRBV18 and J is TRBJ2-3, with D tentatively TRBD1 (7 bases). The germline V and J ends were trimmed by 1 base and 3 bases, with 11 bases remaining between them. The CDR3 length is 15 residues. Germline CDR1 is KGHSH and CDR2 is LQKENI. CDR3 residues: CASSPRRGDTDTQYF. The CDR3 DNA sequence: TGTGCCAGCTCACCACGCAGGGGGGATACAGATACGCAGTATTTT.

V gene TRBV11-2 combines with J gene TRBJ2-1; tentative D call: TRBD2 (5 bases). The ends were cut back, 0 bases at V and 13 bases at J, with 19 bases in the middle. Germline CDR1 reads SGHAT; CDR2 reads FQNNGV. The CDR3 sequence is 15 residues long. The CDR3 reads CASSLDLVTNQFQFF. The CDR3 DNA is TGTGCCAGCAGCTTAGATTTGGTGACTAATCAATTTCAGTTCTTC.

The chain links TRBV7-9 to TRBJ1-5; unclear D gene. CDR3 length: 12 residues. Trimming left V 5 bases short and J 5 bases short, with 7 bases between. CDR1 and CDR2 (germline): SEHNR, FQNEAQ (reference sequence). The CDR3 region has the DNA TGTGCCAGCAGCCTACCCCATCAGCCCCAGCATTTT. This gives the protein CASSLPHQPQHF. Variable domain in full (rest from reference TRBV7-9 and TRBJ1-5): DTGVSQNPRHKITKRGQNVTFRCDPISEHNRLYWYRQTLGQGPEFLTYFQNEAQLEKSRLLSDRFSAERPKGSFSTLEIQRTEQGDSAMYLCASSLPHQPQHFGDGTRLSIL.

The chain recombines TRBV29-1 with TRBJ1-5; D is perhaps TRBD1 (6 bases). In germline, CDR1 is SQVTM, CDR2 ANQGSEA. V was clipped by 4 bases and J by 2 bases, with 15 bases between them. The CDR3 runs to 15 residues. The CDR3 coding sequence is TGCAGCGTTGCCTCAGGCGCAGGGGGCAATCAGCCCCAGCATTTT. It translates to CSVASGAGGNQPQHF.

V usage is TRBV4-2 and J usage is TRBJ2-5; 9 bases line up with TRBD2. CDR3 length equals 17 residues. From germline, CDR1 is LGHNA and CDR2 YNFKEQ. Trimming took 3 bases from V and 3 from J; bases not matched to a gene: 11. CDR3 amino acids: CASSHRGGAGTKETQYF. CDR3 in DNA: TGTGCCAGCAGCCACCGCGGGGGGGCAGGGACCAAAGAGACCCAGTACTTC.

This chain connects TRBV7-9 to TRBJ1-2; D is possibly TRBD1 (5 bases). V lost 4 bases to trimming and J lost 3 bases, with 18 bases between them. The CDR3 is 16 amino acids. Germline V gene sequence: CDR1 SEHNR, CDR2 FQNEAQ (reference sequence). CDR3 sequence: CASSSNTGVVDYGYTF. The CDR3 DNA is TGTGCCAGCAGCTCCAACACGGGGGTAGTTGACTATGGCTACACCTTC.

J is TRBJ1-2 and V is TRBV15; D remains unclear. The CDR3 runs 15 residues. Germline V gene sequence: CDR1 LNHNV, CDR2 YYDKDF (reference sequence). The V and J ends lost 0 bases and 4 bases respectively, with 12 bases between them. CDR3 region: CATSRDRVQSYGYTF. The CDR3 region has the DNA TGTGCCACCAGCAGAGATCGAGTCCAAAGCTATGGCTACACCTTC.

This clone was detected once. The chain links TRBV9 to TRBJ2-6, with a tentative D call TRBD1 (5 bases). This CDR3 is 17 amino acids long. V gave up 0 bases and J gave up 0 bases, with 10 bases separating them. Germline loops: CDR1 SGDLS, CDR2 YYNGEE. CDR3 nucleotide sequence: TGTGCCAGCAGCGTAGCAGGGCCCACCTCTGGGGCCAACGTCCTGACTTTC. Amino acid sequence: CASSVAGPTSGANVLTF.

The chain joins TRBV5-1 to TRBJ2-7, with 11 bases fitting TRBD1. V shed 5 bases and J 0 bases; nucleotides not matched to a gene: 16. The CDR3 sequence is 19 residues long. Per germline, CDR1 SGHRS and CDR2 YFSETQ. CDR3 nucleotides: TGCGCCAGCAGGGTGACCGGGACAGGGGGTTCGACTAGCTCCTACGAGCAGTACTTC. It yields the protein CASRVTGTGGSTSSYEQYF. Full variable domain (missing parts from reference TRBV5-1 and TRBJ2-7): KAGVTQTPRYLIKTRGQQVTLSCSPISGHRSVSWYQQTPGQGLQFLFEYFSETQRNKGNFPGRFSGRQFSNSRSEMNVSTLELGDSALYLCASRVTGTGGSTSSYEQYFGPGTRLTVT.